The 4 T cell receptor beta chains presented below share a single source sample, sequenced in a study of spatial heterogeneity in lung cancer. Each CDR3 protein is one row after TCRdb ran MiXCR on the 5' RACE reads. The repertoire holds tens of thousands of distinct CDR3 sequences, around 5% seen once, with 25% to 30% in the top ten. Specified time point: sample taken at primary tumor resection. Whole RNA from tumor, nontumor lung or frozen PBMC was sequenced unsorted. The material was PBMCs, obtained at surgery. The source of these receptors is a female donor with early-stage non-small cell lung cancer.

This clonotype was observed at least ten times. This chain connects TRBV28 to TRBJ2-5; no clear D. CDR3 length: 15 residues. Germline loops: CDR1 MDHEN, CDR2 SYDVKM. V was trimmed by 5 bases and J by 1 base, leaving 14 bases between them. Here the CDR3 DNA reads TGTGCCAGCAGTACAATGACACGCATCCAAGAGACCCAGTACTTC. As protein: CASSTMTRIQETQYF.

This clonotype was picked up many times. CDR3 coding DNA: TGCGCCAGCAGCCGCCGTTCAAGTGGCGAGACCCAGTACTTC. This translates into CASSRRSSGETQYF. The rearrangement links TRBV4-3 to TRBJ2-5; no clear D. Trimming pared 4 bases from V and 5 bases from J, leaving 14 bases between. CDR1 and CDR2 (germline): LGHNA, YSLEER. The CDR3 sequence is 14 residues long.

This clonotype was observed a few times. The chain joins TRBV2 to TRBJ1-6; D is ambiguous. The CDR3 length is 14 residues. Germline V lookup: CDR1 SNHLY, CDR2 FYNNEI. Trimming left V 6 bases short and J 3 bases short, with 9 bases between. CDR3 region: CASRRINYNSPLHF. In nucleotides, the CDR3 is TGTGCCAGCAGAAGAATCAACTATAATTCACCCCTCCACTTT.

This clonotype was observed many times. The CDR3, as DNA: TGCAGCGTTACAGGGGACGCCAACCTTGCAACTAATGAAAAACTGTTTTTT. The encoded protein is CSVTGDANLATNEKLFF. V usage is TRBV29-1 and J usage is TRBJ1-4, with TRBD1 matching over 7 bases. Trimming took 5 bases from V and 0 from J; bases not matched to a gene: 12. The CDR3 contains 17 residues. Per the germline V gene, CDR1 is SQVTM and CDR2 is ANQGSEA.